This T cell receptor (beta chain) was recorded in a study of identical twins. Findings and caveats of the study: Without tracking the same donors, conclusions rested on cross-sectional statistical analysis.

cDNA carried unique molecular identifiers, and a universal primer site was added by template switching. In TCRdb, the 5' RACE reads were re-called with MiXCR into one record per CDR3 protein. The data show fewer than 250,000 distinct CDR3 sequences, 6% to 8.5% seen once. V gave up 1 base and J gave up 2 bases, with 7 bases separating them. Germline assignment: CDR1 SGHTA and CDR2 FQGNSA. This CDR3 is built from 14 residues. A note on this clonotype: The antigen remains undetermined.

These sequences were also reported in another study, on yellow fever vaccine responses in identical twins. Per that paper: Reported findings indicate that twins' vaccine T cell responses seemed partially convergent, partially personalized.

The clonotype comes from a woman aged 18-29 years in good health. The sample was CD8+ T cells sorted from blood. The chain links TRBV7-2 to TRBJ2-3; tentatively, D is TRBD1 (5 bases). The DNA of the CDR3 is TGTGCCAGCAGCTTAGAGGGGCTCACAGATACGCAGTATTTT. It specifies CASSLEGLTDTQYF.